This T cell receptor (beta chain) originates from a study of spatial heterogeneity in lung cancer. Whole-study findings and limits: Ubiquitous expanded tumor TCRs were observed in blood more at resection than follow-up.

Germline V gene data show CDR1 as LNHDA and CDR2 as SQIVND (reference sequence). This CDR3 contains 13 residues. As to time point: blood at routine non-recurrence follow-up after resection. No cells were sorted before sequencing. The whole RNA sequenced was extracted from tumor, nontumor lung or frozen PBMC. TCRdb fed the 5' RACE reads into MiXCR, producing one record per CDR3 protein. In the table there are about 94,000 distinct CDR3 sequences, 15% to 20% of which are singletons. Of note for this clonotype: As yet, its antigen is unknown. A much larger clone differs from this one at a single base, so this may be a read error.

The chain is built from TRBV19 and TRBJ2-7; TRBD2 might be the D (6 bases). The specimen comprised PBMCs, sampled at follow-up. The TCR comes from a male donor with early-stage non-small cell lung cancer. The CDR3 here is CVSSGKGANEQYF. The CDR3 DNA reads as TGTGTCAGTAGCGGAAAAGGGGCGAACGAGCAGTACTTC.